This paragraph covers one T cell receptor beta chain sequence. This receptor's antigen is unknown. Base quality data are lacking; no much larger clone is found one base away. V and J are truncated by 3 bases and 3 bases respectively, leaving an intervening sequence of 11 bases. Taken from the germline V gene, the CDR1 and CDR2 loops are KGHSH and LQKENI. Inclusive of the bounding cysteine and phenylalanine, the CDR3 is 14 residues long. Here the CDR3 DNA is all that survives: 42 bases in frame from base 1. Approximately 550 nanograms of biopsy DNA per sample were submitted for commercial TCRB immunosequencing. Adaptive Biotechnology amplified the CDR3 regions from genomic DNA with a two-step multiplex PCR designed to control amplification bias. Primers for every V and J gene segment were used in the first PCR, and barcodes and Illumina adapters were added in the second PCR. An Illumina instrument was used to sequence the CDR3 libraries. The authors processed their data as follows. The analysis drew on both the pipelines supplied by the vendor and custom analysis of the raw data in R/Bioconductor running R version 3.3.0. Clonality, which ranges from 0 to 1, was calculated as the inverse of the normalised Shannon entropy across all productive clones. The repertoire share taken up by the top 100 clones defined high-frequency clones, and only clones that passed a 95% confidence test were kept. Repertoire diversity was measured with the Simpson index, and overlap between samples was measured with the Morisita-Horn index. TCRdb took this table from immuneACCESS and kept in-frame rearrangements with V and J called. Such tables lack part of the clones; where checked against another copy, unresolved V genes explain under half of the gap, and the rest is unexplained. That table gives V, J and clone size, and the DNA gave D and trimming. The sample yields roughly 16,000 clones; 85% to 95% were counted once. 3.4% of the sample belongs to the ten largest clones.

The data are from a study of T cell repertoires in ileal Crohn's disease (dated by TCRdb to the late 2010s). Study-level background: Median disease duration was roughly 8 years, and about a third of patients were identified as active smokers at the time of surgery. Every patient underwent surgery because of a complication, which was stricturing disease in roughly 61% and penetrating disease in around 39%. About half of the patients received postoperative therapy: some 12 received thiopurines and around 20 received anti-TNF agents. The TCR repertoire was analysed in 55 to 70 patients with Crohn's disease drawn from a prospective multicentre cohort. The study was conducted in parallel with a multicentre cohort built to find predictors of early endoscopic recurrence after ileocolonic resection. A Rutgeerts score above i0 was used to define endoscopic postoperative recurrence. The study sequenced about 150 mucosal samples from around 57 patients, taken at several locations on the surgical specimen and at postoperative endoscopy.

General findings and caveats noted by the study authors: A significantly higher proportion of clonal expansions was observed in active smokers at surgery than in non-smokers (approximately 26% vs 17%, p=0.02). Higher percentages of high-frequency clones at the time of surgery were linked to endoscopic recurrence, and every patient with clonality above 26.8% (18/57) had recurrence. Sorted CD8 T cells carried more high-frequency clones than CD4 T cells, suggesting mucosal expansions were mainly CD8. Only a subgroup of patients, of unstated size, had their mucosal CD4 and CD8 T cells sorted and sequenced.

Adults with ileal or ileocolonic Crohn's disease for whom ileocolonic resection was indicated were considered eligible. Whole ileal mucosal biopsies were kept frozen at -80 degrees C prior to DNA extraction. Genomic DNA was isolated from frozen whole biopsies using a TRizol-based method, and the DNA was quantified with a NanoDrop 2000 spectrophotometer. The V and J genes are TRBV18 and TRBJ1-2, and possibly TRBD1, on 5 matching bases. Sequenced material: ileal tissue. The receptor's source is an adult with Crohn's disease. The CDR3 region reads CASSPGPVDYGYTF. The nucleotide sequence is TGTGCCAGCTCACCGGGGCCTGTCGACTATGGCTACACCTTC.